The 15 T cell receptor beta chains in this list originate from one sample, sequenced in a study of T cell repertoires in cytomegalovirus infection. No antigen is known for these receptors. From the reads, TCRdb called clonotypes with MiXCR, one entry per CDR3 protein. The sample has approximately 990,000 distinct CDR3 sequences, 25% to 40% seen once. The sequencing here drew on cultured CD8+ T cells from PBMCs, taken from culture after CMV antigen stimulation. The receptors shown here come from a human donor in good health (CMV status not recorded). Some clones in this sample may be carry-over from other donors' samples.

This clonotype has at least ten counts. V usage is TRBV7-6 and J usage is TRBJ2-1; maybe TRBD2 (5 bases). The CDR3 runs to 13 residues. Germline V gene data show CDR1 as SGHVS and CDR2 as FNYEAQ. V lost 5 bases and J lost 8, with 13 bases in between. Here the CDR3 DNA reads TGTGCCAGCAGCCCCACTGAAGCGGATGAGCAGTTCTTC. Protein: CASSPTEADEQFF.

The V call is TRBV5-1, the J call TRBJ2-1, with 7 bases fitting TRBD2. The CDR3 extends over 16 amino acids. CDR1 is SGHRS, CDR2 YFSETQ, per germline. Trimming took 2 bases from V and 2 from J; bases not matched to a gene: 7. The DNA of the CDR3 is TGCGCCAGCAGCTTACTGGCCCGGGGGGCCTACAATGAGCAGTTCTTC. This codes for CASSLLARGAYNEQFF.

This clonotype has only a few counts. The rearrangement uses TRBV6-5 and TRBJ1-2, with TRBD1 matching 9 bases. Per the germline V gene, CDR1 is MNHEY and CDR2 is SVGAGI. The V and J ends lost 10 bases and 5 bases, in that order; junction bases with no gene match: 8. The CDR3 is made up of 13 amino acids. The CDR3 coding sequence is TGTGCCACCCGACAGGGGGAGGGATATGGCTACACCTTC. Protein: CATRQGEGYGYTF.

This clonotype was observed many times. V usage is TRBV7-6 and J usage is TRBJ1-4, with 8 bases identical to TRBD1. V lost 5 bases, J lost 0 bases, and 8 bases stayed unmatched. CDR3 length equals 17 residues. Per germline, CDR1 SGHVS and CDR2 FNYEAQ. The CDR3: CASSERQGPATNEKLFF. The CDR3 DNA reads TGTGCCAGCAGCGAAAGACAGGGGCCTGCAACTAATGAAAAACTGTTTTTT.

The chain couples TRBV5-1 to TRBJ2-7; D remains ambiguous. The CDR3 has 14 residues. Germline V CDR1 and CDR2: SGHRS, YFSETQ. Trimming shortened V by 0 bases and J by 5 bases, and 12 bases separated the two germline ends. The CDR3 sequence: CASSLAGRLDEQYF. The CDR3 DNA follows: TGCGCCAGCAGCTTGGCCGGACGGTTGGACGAGCAGTACTTC.

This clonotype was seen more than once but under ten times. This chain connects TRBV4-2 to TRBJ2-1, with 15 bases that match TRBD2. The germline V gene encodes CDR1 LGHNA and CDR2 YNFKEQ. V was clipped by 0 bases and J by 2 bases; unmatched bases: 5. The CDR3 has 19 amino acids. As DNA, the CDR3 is TGTGCCAGCAGCCAAGATCCCGGGACTAGCGGGGGGCCCTACAATGAGCAGTTCTTC. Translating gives CASSQDPGTSGGPYNEQFF.

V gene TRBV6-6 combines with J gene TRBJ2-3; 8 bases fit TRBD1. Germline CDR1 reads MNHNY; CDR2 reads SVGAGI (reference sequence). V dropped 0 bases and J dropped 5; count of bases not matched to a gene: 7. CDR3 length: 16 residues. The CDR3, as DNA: TGTGCCAGCAGTTACTCGAAGGGCAGGGGGCTAGATACGCAGTATTTT. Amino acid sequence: CASSYSKGRGLDTQYF.

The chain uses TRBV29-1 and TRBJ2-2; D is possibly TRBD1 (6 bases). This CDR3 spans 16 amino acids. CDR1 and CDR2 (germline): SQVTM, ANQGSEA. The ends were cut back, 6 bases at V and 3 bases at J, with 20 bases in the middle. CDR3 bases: TGCAGCGTAACAACCAACCCGGGACACCACACCGGGGAGCTGTTTTTT. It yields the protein CSVTTNPGHHTGELFF.

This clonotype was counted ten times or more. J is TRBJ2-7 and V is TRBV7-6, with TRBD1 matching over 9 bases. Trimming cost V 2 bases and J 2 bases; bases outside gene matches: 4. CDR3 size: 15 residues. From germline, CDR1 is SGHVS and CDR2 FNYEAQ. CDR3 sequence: CASSLRTGVAYEQYF. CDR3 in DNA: TGTGCCAGCAGCTTAAGGACAGGGGTAGCCTACGAGCAGTACTTC.

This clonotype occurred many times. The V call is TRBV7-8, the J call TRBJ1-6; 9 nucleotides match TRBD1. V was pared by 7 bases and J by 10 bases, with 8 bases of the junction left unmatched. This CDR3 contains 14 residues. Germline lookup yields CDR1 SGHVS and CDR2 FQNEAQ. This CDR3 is CASIKGTGRSPLHF. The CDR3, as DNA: TGTGCCAGCATCAAAGGGACAGGGAGATCACCCCTCCACTTT. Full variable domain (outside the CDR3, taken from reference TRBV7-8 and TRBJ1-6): GAGVSQSPRYKVAKRGQDVALRCDPISGHVSLFWYQQALGQGPEFLTYFQNEAQLDKSGLPSDRFFAERPEGSVSTLKIQRTQQEDSAVYLCASIKGTGRSPLHFGNGTRLTVT.

This chain's CDR3 is CASSVSSALYGYTF. Here the CDR3 DNA reads TGTGCCAGCAGCGTATCCTCAGCCCTCTATGGCTACACCTTC. The J gene is TRBJ1-2, the V gene TRBV9; no reliable D call. Germline CDR1 SGDLS, CDR2 YYNGEE. Trimming left V 1 base short and J 4 bases short, with 11 bases between. The CDR3 spans 14 residues.

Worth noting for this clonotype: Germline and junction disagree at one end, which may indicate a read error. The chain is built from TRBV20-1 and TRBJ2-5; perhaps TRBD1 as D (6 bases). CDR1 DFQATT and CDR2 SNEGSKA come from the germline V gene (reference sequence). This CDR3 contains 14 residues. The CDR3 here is CSARDLGRGPQENF. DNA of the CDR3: TGCAGTGCTAGAGATCTGGGCAGGGGACCCCAGGAAAACTTC.

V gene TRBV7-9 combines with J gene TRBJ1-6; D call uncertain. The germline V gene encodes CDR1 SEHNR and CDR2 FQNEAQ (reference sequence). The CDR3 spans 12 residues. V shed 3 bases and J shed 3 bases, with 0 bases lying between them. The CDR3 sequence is CASSFYNSPLHF. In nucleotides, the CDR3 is TGTGCCAGCAGCTTCTATAATTCACCCCTCCACTTT.

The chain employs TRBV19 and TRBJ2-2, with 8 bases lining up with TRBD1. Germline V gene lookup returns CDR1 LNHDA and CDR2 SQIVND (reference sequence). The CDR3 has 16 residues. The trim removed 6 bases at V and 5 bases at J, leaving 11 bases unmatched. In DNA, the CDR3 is TGTGCCAGTAGACATCTCCCGGGACAGGAGACCGGGGAGCTGTTTTTT. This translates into CASRHLPGQETGELFF.

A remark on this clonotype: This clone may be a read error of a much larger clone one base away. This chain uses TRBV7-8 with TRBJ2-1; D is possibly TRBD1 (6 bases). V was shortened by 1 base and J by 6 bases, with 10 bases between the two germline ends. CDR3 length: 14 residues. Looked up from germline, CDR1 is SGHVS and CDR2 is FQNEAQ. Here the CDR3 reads CASSLGGPLNEQFF. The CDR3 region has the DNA TGTGCCAGCAGCTTAGGGGGGCCCCTCAATGAGCAGTTCTTC. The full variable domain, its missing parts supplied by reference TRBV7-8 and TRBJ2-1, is GAGVSQSPRYKVAKRGQDVALRCDPISGHVSLFWYQQALGQGPEFLTYFQNEAQLDKSGLPSDRFFAERPEGSVSTLKIQRTQQEDSAVYLCASSLGGPLNEQFFGPGTRLTVL.